Listed below are T cell receptor beta chains from one sample, sequenced in a study of T cells after yellow fever vaccination. TCRdb used MiXCR to reprocess the 5' RACE reads, holding one entry per CDR3 protein. The sample shows some 200,000 distinct CDR3 sequences, roughly 3% of them seen only once. The sequencing used CD4+ T cells sorted from PBMCs, collected 10 days after the yellow fever booster vaccination. Every receptor here comes from a man between 18 and 35 years old who received the YFV17D yellow fever vaccine. Each CDR3 is given with its conserved first and last residue. A D gene is named only where the DNA matches it firmly. Rows may omit the clone size; those that give it use once, few, many or a size class.

CDR3nt | CDR3aa | j_gene | abundance | d_gene | v_gene
TGTGCCAGCAGCTTGGTTATGGGGGGCCTAGCCAAAAACATTCAGTACTTC | CASSLVMGGLAKNIQYF | TRBJ2-4 | NA | NA | TRBV5-6
TGTGCCAGCAGCTGGGGATGGAACTACGAGCAGTACTTC | CASSWGWNYEQYF | TRBJ2-7 | NA | NA | TRBV4-2
TGCGCCAGCAGCCCCCGTGGAAACACCATATATTTT | CASSPRGNTIYF | TRBJ1-3 | NA | NA | TRBV4-3
TGTGCCAGCAGTTTTCGGGGGGGCTTTGAGACCCAGTACTTC | CASSFRGGFETQYF | TRBJ2-5 | many | TRBD2 | TRBV12-3/TRBV12-4
TGTGCCAGCAGCCGTGGACTAGCGGGGGGGAGGTATGAGCAGTTCTTC | CASSRGLAGGRYEQFF | TRBJ2-1 | NA | TRBD2 | TRBV12-3/TRBV12-4
TGCAGTGTCCGACGGGGGGCCTACGAGCAGTACTTC | CSVRRGAYEQYF | TRBJ2-7 | few | TRBD2 | TRBV20-1
TGTGCCAGCAGTTTTCCCAGGGGTTCCCTAGCGGGGGCGGAGACCCAGTACTTC | CASSFPRGSLAGAETQYF | TRBJ2-5 | many | TRBD2 | TRBV6-6
TGTGCCAGCGCTAAAAGTGGAACAGGCGGCTACACCTTC | CASAKSGTGGYTF | TRBJ1-2 | NA | NA | TRBV27
TGTGCCAGCAGCTTGGACCCGAAAGGGCCGTATGGAAACACCATATATTTT | CASSLDPKGPYGNTIYF | TRBJ1-3 | many | NA | TRBV11-2
TGTGCCAGCAGCTTGGCGAGTAGGCGGACCCTGGCCCACGAGCAGTACTTC | CASSLASRRTLAHEQYF | TRBJ2-7 | NA | NA | TRBV5-4
TGTGCCACCAGTAACGCCGCGTCCTACAATGAGCAGTTCTTC | CATSNAASYNEQFF | TRBJ2-1 | NA | NA | TRBV24-1
TGTGCCAGCGGGGTAGGGGACAGCGCGACAGATACGCAGTATTTT | CASGVGDSATDTQYF | TRBJ2-3 | many | TRBD1 | TRBV11-2
TGTGCCAGCAGGGCAAGAAACAGGGGAGAAGGTGAAAAACTGTTTTTT | CASRARNRGEGEKLFF | TRBJ1-4 | NA | TRBD1 | TRBV12-3/TRBV12-4
TGTGCCAGTAGACAGGGGGCAATTGGGGAGCAGTACTTC | CASRQGAIGEQYF | TRBJ2-7 | NA | TRBD1 | TRBV2
TGTGCCAGCAGCTTGTTAGCGGGGGGCCCCACAGATACGCAGTATTTT | CASSLLAGGPTDTQYF | TRBJ2-3 | many | TRBD2 | TRBV5-4
TGCGCCAGCAGCCTGTCGGGGGGCGCACCAGAAAAACTGTTTTTT | CASSLSGGAPEKLFF | TRBJ1-4 | few | NA | TRBV5-1
TGTGCCAGCAGTCCCCCAGGGGGCGGGAGCAATCAGCCCCAGCATTTT | CASSPPGGGSNQPQHF | TRBJ1-5 | NA | TRBD1 | TRBV28
TGCAGCGTTGAGGCCGACAGCACAGATACGCAGTATTTT | CSVEADSTDTQYF | TRBJ2-3 | few | NA | TRBV29-1
TGTGCCAGCAGTTTATCTGGGAAGGGCAATCAGCCCCAGCATTTT | CASSLSGKGNQPQHF | TRBJ1-5 | many | NA | TRBV28
TGCGCCAGCAGCCAAGATCAATTGTACCCGGGGGAGCTGTTTTTT | CASSQDQLYPGELFF | TRBJ2-2 | NA | NA | TRBV4-3
TGTGCCAGCAGTCCCAGACCGAGGGTAAAGAACACTGAAGCTTTCTTT | CASSPRPRVKNTEAFF | TRBJ1-1 | few | NA | TRBV12-3/TRBV12-4
TGCAGTGCTAGAGATGACAGGAGGGCAGATACGCAGTATTTT | CSARDDRRADTQYF | TRBJ2-3 | many | NA | TRBV20-1
TGCGCCAGCAGCCAAGACGGGTGGGATAAAAACATTCAGTACTTC | CASSQDGWDKNIQYF | TRBJ2-4 | NA | NA | TRBV4-1
TGTGCCAGCAGGGGGGCAGGGGGAGGGACTGAAGCTTTCTTT | CASRGAGGGTEAFF | TRBJ1-1 | few | TRBD1 | TRBV7-2
TGTGCCAGCAGCTTGCAGGGACCACGGGGCTACACCTTC | CASSLQGPRGYTF | TRBJ1-2 | few | NA | TRBV5-6
TGTGCCAGCAGACCCGATGCAGGACGCACAGATACGCAGTATTTT | CASRPDAGRTDTQYF | TRBJ2-3 | many | NA | TRBV7-2
TGTGCCAGCAGTTACCATCTATCCAGGTCTTCGTATGGCTACACCTTC | CASSYHLSRSSYGYTF | TRBJ1-2 | few | NA | TRBV6-2/TRBV6-3
TGCGCCAGCAGCCAAGGACTAGCGGGGCTTGAGCAGTTCTTC | CASSQGLAGLEQFF | TRBJ2-1 | few | TRBD2 | TRBV4-3